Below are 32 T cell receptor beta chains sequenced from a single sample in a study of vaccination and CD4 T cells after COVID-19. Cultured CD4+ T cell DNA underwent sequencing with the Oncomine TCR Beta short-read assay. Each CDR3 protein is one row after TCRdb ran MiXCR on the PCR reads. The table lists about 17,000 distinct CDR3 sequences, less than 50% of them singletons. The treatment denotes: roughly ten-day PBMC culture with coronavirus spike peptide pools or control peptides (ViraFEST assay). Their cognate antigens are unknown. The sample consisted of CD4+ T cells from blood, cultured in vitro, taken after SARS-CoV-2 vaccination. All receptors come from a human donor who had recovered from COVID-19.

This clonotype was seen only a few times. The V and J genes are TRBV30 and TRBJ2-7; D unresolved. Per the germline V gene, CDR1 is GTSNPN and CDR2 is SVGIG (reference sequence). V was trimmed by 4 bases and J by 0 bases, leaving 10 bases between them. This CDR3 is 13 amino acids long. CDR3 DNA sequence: TGTGCCTGGAACGCGGATAGCTCCTACGAGCAGTACTTC. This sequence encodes CAWNADSSYEQYF.

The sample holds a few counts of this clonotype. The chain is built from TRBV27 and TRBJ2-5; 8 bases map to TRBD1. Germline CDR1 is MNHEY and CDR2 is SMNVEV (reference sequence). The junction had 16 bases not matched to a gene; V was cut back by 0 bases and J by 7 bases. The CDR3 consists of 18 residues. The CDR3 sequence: CASSLSWSGGFQGGTQYF. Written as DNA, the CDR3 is TGTGCCAGCAGTTTATCGTGGTCAGGGGGCTTTCAAGGTGGGACCCAGTACTTC.

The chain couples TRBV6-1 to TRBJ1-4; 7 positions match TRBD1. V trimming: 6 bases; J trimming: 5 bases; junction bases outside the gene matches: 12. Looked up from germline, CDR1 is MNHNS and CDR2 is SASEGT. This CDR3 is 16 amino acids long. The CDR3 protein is CASSQRRTGLNEKLFF. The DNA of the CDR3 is TGTGCCAGCAGCCAACGGCGGACAGGCTTGAATGAAAAACTGTTTTTT.

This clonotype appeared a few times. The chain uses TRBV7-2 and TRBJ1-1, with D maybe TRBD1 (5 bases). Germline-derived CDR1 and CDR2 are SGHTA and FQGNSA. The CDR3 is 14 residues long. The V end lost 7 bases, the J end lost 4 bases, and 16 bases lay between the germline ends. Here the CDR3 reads CASTLIPGSTEAFF. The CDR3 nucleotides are TGTGCCAGCACCCTAATCCCAGGGAGCACTGAAGCTTTCTTT.

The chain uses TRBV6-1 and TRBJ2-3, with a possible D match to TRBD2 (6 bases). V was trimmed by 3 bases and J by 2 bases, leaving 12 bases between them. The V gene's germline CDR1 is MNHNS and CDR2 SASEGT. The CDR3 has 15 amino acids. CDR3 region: CASSDRDSDTDTQYF. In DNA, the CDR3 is TGTGCCAGCAGTGACCGGGACTCAGACACAGATACGCAGTATTTT.

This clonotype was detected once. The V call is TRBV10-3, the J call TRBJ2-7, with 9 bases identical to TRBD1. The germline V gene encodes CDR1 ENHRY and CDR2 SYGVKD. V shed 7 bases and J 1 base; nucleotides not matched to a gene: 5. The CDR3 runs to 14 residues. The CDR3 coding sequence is TGTGCCATCACCGCCGGGACAGGGTCCTACGAGCAGTACTTC. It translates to CAITAGTGSYEQYF.

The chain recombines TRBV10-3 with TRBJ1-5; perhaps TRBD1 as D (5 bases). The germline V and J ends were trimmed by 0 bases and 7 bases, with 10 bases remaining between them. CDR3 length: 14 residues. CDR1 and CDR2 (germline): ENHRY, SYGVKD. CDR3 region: CAISESLGDQPQHF. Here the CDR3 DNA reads TGTGCCATCAGTGAGTCTCTGGGGGACCAGCCCCAGCATTTT.

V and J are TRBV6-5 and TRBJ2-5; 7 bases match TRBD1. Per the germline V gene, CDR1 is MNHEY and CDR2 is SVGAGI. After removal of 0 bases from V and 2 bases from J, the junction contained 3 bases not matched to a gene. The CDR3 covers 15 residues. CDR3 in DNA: TGTGCCAGCAGTTACTCTGCAGGGGGACAAGAGACCCAGTACTTC. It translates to CASSYSAGGQETQYF.

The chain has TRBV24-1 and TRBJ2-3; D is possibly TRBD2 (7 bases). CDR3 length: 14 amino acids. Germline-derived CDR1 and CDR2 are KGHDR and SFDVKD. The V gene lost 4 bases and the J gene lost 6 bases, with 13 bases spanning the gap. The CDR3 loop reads CATSDVGRGDTQYF. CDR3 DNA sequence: TGTGCCACCAGTGACGTGGGGAGGGGGGATACGCAGTATTTT.

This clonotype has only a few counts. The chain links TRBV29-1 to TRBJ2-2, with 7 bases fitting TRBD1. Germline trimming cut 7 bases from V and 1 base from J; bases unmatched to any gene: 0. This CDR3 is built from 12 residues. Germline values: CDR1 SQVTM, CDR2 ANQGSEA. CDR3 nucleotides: TGCAGCGGACAGGGGAACACCGGGGAGCTGTTTTTT. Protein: CSGQGNTGELFF.

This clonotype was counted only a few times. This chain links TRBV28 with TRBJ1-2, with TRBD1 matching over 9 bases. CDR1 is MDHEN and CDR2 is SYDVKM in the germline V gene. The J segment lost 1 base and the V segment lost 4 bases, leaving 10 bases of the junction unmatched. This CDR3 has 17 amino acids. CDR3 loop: CASSYTGTGNFNYGYTF. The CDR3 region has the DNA TGTGCCAGCAGTTATACCGGGACAGGGAATTTTAACTATGGCTACACCTTC.

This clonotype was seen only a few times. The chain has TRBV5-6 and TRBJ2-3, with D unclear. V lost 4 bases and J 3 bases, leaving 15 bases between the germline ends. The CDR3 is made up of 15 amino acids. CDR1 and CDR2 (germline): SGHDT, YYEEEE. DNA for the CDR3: TGTGCCAGCAGCGCCCCGTTCGGGCAGACAGATACGCAGTATTTT. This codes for CASSAPFGQTDTQYF.

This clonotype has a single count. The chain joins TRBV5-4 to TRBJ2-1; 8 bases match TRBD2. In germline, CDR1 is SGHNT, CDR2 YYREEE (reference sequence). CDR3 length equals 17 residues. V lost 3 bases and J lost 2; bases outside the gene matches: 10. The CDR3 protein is CASSSPTGGYTYNEQFF. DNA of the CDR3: TGTGCCAGCAGCTCCCCTACGGGAGGGTACACCTACAATGAGCAGTTCTTC.

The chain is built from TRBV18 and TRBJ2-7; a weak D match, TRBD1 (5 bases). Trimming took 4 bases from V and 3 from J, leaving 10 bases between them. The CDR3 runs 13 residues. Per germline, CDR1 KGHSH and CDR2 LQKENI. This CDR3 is CASSRTGNYEQYF. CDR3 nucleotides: TGTGCCAGCTCACGCACAGGAAACTACGAGCAGTACTTC.

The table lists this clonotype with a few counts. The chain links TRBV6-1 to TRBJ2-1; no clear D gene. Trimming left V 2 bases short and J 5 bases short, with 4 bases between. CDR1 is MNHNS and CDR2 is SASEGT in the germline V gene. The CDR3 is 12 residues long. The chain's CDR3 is CASSEIHNEQFF. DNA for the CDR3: TGTGCCAGCAGTGAAATACACAATGAGCAGTTCTTC.

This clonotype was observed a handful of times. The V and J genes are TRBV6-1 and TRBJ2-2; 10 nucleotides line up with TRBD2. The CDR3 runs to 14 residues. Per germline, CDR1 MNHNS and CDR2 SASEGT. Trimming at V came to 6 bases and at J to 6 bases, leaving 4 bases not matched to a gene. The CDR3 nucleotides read TGTGCCAGCAGATCTAGCGGGAGTCCCGGGGAGCTGTTTTTT. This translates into CASRSSGSPGELFF.

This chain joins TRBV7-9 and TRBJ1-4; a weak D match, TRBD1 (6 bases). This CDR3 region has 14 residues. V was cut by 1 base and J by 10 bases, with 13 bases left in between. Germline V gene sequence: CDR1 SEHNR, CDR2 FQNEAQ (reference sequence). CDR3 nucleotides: TGTGCCAGCAGCTTAGACCCTCCAGGGGTAAAACTGTTTTTT. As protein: CASSLDPPGVKLFF.

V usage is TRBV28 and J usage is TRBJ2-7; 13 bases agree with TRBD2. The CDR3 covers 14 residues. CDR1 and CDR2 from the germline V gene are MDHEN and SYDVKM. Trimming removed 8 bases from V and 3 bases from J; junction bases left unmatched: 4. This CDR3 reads CASAGTSGIYEQYF. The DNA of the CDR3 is TGTGCCAGCGCGGGGACTAGCGGGATCTACGAGCAGTACTTC.

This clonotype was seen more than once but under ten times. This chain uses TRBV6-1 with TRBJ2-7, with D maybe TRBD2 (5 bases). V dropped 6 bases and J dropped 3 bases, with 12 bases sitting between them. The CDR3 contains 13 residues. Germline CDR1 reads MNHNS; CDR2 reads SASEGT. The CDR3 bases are TGTGCCAGCAGGCCCTCCGCGGGCTACGAGCAGTACTTC. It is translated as CASRPSAGYEQYF.

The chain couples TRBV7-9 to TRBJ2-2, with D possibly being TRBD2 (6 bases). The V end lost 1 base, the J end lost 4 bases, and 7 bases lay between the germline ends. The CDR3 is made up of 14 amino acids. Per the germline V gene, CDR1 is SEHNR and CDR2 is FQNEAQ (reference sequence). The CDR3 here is CASSLGAGTGELFF. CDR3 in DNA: TGTGCCAGCAGCTTAGGAGCGGGCACCGGGGAGCTGTTTTTT. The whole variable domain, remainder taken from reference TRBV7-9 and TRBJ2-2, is DTGVSQNPRHKITKRGQNVTFRCDPISEHNRLYWYRQTLGQGPEFLTYFQNEAQLEKSRLLSDRFSAERPKGSFSTLEIQRTEQGDSAMYLCASSLGAGTGELFFGEGSRLTVL.

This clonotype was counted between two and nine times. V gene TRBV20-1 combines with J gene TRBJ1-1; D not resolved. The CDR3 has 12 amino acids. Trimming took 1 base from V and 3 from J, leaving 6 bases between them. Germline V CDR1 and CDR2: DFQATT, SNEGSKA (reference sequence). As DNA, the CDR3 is TGCAGTGCTAGAGTTAGAGACACTGAAGCTTTCTTT. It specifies CSARVRDTEAFF.

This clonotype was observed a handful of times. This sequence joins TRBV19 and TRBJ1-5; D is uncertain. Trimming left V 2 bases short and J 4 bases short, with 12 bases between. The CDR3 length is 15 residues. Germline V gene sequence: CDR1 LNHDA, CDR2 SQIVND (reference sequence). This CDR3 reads CASSIKGFTNQPQHF. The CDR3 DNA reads TGTGCCAGTAGTATAAAAGGGTTTACTAATCAGCCCCAGCATTTT.

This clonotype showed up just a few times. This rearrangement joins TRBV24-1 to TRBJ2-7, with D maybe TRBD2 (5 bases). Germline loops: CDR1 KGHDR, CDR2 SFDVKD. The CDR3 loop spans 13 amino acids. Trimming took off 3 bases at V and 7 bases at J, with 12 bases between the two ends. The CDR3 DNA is TGTGCCACCAGTGATCCCGGGGTTAAGGAGCAGTACTTC. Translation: CATSDPGVKEQYF.

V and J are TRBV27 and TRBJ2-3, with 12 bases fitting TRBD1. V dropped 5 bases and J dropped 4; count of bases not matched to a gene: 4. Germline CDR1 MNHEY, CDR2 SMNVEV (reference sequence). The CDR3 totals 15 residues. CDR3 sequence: CASSPGTGGADTQYF. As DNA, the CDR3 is TGTGCCAGCAGTCCCGGGACAGGGGGCGCAGATACGCAGTATTTT.

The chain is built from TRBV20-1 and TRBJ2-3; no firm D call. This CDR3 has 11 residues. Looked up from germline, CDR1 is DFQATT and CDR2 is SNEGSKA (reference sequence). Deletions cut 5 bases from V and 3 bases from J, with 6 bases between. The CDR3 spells CSAPTTDTQYF. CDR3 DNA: TGCAGTGCTCCAACGACAGATACGCAGTATTTT.

The CDR3 DNA follows: TGTGCCAGCAGGGATAGCGGGAGGTCATCCTACGAGCAGTACTTC. Translated, it gives CASRDSGRSSYEQYF. V and J are TRBV6-1 and TRBJ2-7, with TRBD2 matching 10 bases. CDR3 length: 15 amino acids. The V gene end was trimmed by 6 bases and the J gene end by 1 base; junction bases not matched to a gene: 6. The germline V gene has CDR1 MNHNS and CDR2 SASEGT.

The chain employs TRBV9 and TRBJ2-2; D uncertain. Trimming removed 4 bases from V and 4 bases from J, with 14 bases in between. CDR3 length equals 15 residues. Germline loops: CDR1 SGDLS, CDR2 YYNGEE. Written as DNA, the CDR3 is TGTGCCAGCAGCCCCGGACCAGTTCCCACCGGGGAGCTGTTTTTT. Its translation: CASSPGPVPTGELFF.

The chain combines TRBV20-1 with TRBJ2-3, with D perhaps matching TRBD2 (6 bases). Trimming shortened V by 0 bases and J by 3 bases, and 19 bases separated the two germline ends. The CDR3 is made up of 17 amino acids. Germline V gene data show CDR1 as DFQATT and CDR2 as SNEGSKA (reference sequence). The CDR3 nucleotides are TGCAGTGCTAGAGAACCCAATGGGGGGAGAGGTACAGATACGCAGTATTTT. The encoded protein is CSAREPNGGRGTDTQYF.

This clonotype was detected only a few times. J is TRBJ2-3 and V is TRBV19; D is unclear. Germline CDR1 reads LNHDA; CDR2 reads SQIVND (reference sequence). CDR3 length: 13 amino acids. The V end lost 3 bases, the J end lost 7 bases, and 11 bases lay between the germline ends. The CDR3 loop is CASSINSGNTQYF. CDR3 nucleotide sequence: TGTGCCAGTAGTATCAATTCGGGCAATACGCAGTATTTT.

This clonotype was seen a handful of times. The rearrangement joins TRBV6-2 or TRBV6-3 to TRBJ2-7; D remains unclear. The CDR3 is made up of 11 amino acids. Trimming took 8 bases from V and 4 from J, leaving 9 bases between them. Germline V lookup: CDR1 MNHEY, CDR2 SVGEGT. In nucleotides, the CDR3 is TGTGCCAGCTCGGATTATTACGAGCAGTACTTC. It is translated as CASSDYYEQYF.

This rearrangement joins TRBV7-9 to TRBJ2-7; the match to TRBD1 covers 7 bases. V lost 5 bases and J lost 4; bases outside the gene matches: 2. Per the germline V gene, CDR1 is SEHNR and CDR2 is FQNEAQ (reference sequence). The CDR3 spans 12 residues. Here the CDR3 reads CASSQQGYEQYF. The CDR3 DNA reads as TGTGCCAGCAGCCAACAGGGGTACGAGCAGTACTTC.

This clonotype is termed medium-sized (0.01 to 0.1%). CDR3 sequence (DNA): TGTGCCAGCAGGGCGCCAAGAGCGGGAGGCTCTAGCACAGATACGCAGTATTTT. The encoded protein is CASRAPRAGGSSTDTQYF. V gene TRBV6-4 combines with J gene TRBJ2-3; the match to TRBD2 covers 9 bases. The CDR3 sequence is 18 residues long. Germline assignment: CDR1 MRHNA and CDR2 SNTAGT. V dropped 6 bases and J dropped 0; count of bases not matched to a gene: 13.